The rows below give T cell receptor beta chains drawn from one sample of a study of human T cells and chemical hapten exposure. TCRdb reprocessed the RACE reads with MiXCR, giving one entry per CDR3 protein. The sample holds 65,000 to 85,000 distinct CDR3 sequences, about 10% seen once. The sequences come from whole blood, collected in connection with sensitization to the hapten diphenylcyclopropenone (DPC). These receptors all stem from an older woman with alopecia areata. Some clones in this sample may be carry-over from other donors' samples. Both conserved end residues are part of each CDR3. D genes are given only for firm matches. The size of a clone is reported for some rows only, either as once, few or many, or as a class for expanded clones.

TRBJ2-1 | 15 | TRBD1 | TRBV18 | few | TGTGCCAGCTCATACGGACAGGGGATAATCGATGAGCAGTTCTTC | CASSYGQGIIDEQFF
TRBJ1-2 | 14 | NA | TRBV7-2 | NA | TGTGCCAGCAGCTTAGTTCCAGGGAACTATGGCTACACCTTC | CASSLVPGNYGYTF
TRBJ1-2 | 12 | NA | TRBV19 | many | TGTGCCAGTAGTCATTACAAATATGGCTACACCTTC | CASSHYKYGYTF
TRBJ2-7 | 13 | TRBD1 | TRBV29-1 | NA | TGCAGCGTCGGGACAGGGGGTTCCTACGAGCAGTACTTC | CSVGTGGSYEQYF
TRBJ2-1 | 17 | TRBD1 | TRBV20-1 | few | TGCAGTGCTAGGTTTCCCGGCGGGACAGGGCTTAACAATGAGCAGTTCTTC | CSARFPGGTGLNNEQFF
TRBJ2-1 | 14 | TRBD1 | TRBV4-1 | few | TGCGCCAGCAGCCACGCTACAGGGGAGAATGAGCAGTTCTTC | CASSHATGENEQFF
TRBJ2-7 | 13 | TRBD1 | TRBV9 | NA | TGTGCCAGCAGCCCTGGGACAGGGGACGAGCAGTACTTC | CASSPGTGDEQYF
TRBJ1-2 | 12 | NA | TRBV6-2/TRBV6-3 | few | TGTGCCAGCAGGAACATGGGGATTGGCTACACCTTC | CASRNMGIGYTF
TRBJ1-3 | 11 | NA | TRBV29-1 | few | TGCAGCGGGCGTTCCGGAAACACCATATATTTT | CSGRSGNTIYF
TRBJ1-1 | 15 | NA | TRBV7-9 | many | TGTGCCAGCAGCTTAGCCGGTTCGGTTAACACTGAAGCTTTCTTT | CASSLAGSVNTEAFF
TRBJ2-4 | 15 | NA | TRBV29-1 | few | TGCAGCGTTGTTGGCACAGGCCGGAGCAAAAACATTCAGTACTTC | CSVVGTGRSKNIQYF
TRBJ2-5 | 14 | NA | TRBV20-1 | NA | TGCAGTGCTAGACTAGGACGGCCCGGCGAGACCCAGTACTTC | CSARLGRPGETQYF
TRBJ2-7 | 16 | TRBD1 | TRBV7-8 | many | TGTGCCAGCAGCATAGCCGGGACAGGAATAACCTACGAGCAGTACTTC | CASSIAGTGITYEQYF
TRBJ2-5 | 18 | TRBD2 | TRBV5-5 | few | TGTGCCAGCAGCTTGGCTCTAGCGGGGATCTTTAACCAAGAGACCCAGTACTTC | CASSLALAGIFNQETQYF
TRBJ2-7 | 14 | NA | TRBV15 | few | TGTGCCACCAGCAGAGCAGGGGTCCCCTCCGAGCAGTACTTC | CATSRAGVPSEQYF